This T cell receptor (beta chain) was sequenced during a study of Graves' ophthalmopathy and Graves' hyperthyroidism. About the study: At initial diagnosis, peripheral blood was obtained, and this preceded any treatment.

A remark on this clonotype: Its antigen is as yet unknown.

Those donors who had ophthalmopathy presented with moderate-to-severe activity, a CAS of ≥3, a NOSPECS of ≥4 and a duration under 3 months. The starting material, over 8.5 ml of fresh peripheral blood, provided the PBMCs. CDR3 length: 13 amino acids. The germline V gene encodes CDR1 SEHNR and CDR2 FQNEAQ (reference sequence). Study findings and constraints: Clonotypes were expanded in thyroid at above 0.001 frequency, and most also appeared in blood.

Amplified TCR beta CDR3 regions were obtained using RNA transcripts as template. RT-PCR in the first round used HTBI primers; a second-round multiplex PCR followed. TCRdb re-called the multiplex PCR reads with MiXCR, one entry per CDR3 protein. The sample holds about 700,000 distinct CDR3 sequences, 35% to 50% seen once. The TCR sequence derives from an adult man with Graves' ophthalmopathy. Sequencing input: peripheral blood. The rearrangement links TRBV7-9 to TRBJ2-5, with D unresolved. The J call is doubtful: the DNA matches TRBJ2-1 better. The CDR3 loop is CASSLVPDGEQFF. The CDR3 nucleotides are TGTGCCAGCAGCTTAGTCCCCGATGGCGAGCAGTTCTTC.